The clone carrying this TCR beta chain appeared a few times. CDR1 and CDR2 from the germline V gene are MNHEY and SMNVEV (reference sequence). The CDR3 spans 13 residues. Unmatched junction bases numbered 9, after V lost 2 bases and J lost 12 bases. The sample belongs to a study of blood T cell repertoires in COVID-19. In the study overall: COVID-19 samples collected from the United States, Italy and Spain covered acute and convalescent phases. PBMCs, B-cell-depleted T cells, or T cells were the source of the cDNA or gDNA that made up the material.

In the authors' workflow: Estimation of nucleated cell counts was performed using reference gene primer amplification. Only in-frame clones appear in the TCRdb table, and some are missing; sequencing was by immunoSEQ multiplex PCR. That table is the source of V, J and clone size, and D and trimming were worked out from the DNA. The repertoire holds tens of thousands of clones, about 86% seen once, with around 30% in the top ten. What was sequenced was peripheral blood. This receptor was identified in a human donor in a cohort sampled during active COVID-19. This chain joins TRBV27 and TRBJ2-7; 8 bases are shared with TRBD1. The DNA of the CDR3 is TGTGCCAGCAGTTTAACACCGGGACAGGCCCCGTACTTC. Its protein product is CASSLTPGQAPYF.